This T cell receptor (beta chain) was identified during a study of shared clonotypes between healthy human individuals. CDR1 and CDR2 from the germline V gene are MDHEN and SYDVKM. This CDR3 contains 17 residues. V lost 4 bases and J lost 3, with 18 bases in between. Original methodology: ImmunoSEQ supplied junction-only sequences lacking quality scores, so filtering was different. Here immunoSEQ multiplex PCR was the method, and the copy in TCRdb shows in-frame clones only, minus some. The V and J calls and clone size are taken from that table; D and trimming were inferred from the DNA. The top ten clones hold about 0.4% of a sample with 1,400,000 or so clones, 97% to 99% of them seen once.

The chain employs TRBV28 and TRBJ2-2, with D possibly TRBD2 on 6 matching bases. The sequence came from a man aged 30 to 39 in good health. The sequenced material came from naive CD4+ T cells sorted from blood. Stated subset: CD45RA+ positively selected. DNA of the CDR3: TGTGCCAGCAGTTCCCTAACGGGCGGGACGTACACCGGGGAGCTGTTTTTT. Its protein is CASSSLTGGTYTGELFF.